In this sample, the clone carrying this TCR beta chain turned up a few times. Its antigen is currently unknown. This record comes from a study of T-cell memory formation after mild COVID-19. Study results and caveats: CD4+ contracting clones were found mainly in CM and EM, and CD8+ ones in EMRA.

V lost 6 bases and J 4 bases, leaving 8 bases between the germline ends. CDR1 is SEHNR and CDR2 is FQNEAQ in the germline V gene (reference sequence). This CDR3 is 12 amino acids long. 5'RACE, which relied on constant-segment primers, yielded TCR alpha and TCR beta cDNA libraries carrying sample barcodes and UMIs. TCRdb itself ran the 5' RACE reads through MiXCR, one entry per CDR3 protein. The profile shows about 130,000 distinct CDR3 sequences, about 16% of them singletons. The V call is TRBV7-9, the J call TRBJ2-3; D is unresolved. The sequence derives from an adult woman who had mild COVID-19 (a few samples of this study predate the infection). Cell type and time point are not known. Sequenced material: PBMCs or a T cell subset sorted from them (not recorded which). CDR3 loop: CASSSLADTQYF. The CDR3 DNA reads TGTGCCAGCAGTTCCCTTGCAGATACGCAGTATTTT.